There are a few counts of the clone carrying this TCR beta chain. Antigen: not known. The data were taken from a study of identical twins. Study outcomes and limitations: Zero-insertion analyses might be partly confounded by invariant T cells like MAIT and iNKT. Recombination models fit unrelated individuals' TCR alpha sharing but underestimated twins'.

Via MiXCR, TCRdb re-called the 5' RACE reads, giving one row per CDR3 protein. Of a few hundred thousand distinct CDR3 sequences in the sample, approximately 17% were seen once. In germline, CDR1 is ENHRY, CDR2 SYGVKD. V lost 4 bases, J lost 1 base, and 8 bases lay in between. This CDR3 region has 13 residues. This sequence joins TRBV10-3 and TRBJ2-7; D is perhaps TRBD1 (5 bases). This TCR derives from a man aged 50 to 60 in good health. The sequenced sample was naive T cells sorted from blood. In DNA, the CDR3 is TGTGCCATCAGTGGAAAGGGGTCCTACGAGCAGTACTTC. This codes for CAISGKGSYEQYF.